Below, one T cell receptor (beta chain) is given with its context. The study drew donors from healthy Caucasian individuals in Russia aged about 6 to 100. The sample comes from a study of blood T cells in healthy people across ages. Primers used in a second PCR of about 6 to 11 cycles were a sample-barcoded 5' primer and a J-beta primer mix. TCRdb recomputed calls from the 5' RACE reads with MiXCR, one row per CDR3 protein. The sample gives fewer than 900,000 distinct CDR3 sequences, roughly 35% of which show up once; over 10% is in the top ten. The source of this sequence is a man aged 18 to 29 in good health. The source material was blood.

CDR3 loop: CSVEWGRGSTDTQYF. The CDR3 DNA sequence: TGCAGCGTTGAATGGGGCAGGGGTAGCACAGATACGCAGTATTTT. The J gene is TRBJ2-3, the V gene TRBV29-1; maybe TRBD1 (6 bases). The length of the CDR3 is 15 residues. The V end lost 2 bases, the J end lost 0 bases, and 12 bases lay between the germline ends. Germline assignment: CDR1 SQVTM and CDR2 ANQGSEA.